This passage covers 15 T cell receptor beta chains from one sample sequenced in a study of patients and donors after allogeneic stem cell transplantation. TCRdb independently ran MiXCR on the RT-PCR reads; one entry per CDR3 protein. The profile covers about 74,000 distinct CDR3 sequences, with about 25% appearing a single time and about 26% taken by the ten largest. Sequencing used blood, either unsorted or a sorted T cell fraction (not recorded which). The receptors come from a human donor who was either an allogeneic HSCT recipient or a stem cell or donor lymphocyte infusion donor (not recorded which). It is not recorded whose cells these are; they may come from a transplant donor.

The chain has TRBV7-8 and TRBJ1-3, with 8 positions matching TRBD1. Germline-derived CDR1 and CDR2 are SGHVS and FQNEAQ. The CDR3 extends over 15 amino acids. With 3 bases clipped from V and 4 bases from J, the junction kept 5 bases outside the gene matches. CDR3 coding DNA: TGTGCCAGCAGCTTTGCCAGGGGGCAGGGAAACACCATATATTTT. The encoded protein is CASSFARGQGNTIYF.

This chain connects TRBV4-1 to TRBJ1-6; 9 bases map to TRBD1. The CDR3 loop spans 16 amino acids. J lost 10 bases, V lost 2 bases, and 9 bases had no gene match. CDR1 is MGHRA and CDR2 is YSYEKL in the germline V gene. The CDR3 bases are TGCGCCAGCAGCCAACCGGGACAGGGAGGGTGGTCACCCCTCCACTTT. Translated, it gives CASSQPGQGGWSPLHF.

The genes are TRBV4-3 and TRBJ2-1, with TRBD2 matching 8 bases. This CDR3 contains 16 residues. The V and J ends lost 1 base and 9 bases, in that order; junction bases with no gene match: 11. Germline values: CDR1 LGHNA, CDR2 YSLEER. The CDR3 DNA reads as TGCGCCAGCAGCCAAGCGTCCGGGAGGGCCGGTGGTGAGCAGTTCTTC. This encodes CASSQASGRAGGEQFF.

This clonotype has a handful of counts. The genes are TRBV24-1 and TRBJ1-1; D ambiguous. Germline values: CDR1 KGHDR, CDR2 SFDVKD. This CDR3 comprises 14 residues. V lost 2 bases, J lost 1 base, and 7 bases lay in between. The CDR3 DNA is TGTGCCACCAGTGATTCCGACAAGAACACTGAAGCTTTCTTT. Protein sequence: CATSDSDKNTEAFF.

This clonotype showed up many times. This CDR3 is CASSPGTGVTEAFF. The CDR3, as DNA: TGTGCCAGCAGCCCCGGGACAGGGGTAACTGAAGCTTTCTTT. The chain has TRBV12-3 or TRBV12-4 and TRBJ1-1; 10 bases match TRBD1. J lost 5 bases, V lost 6 bases, and 6 bases had no gene match. CDR3 length equals 14 residues.

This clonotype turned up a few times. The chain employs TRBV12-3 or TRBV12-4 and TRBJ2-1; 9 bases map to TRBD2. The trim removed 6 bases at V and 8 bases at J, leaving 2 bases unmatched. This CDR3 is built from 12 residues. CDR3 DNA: TGTGCCAGCAGAGCGGGGGGAGATGAGCAGTTCTTC. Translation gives CASRAGGDEQFF.

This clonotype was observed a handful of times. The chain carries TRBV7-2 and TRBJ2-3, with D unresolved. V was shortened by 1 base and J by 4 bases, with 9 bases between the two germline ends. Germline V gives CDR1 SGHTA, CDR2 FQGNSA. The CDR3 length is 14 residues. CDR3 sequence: CASSLVDSPDTQYF. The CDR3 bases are TGTGCCAGCAGCTTAGTCGACTCACCAGATACGCAGTATTTT.

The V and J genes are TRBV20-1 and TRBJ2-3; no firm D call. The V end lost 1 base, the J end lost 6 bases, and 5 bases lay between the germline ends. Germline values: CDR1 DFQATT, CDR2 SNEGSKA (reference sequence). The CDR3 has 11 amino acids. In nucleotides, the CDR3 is TGCAGTGCTAGAGTGGTCGATACGCAGTATTTT. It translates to CSARVVDTQYF.

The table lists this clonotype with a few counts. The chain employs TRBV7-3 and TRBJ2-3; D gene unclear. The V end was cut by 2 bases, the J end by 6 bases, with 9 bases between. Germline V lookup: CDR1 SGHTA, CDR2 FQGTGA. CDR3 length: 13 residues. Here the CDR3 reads CASSLVEFDTQYF. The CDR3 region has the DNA TGTGCCAGCAGCTTAGTAGAGTTTGATACGCAGTATTTT.

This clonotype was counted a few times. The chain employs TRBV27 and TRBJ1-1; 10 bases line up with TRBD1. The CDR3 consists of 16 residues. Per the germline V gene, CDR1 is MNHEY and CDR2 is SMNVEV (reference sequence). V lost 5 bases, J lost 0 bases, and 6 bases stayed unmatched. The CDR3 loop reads CASSPGQGMMNTEAFF. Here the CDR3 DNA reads TGTGCCAGCAGTCCGGGACAGGGGATGATGAACACTGAAGCTTTCTTT.

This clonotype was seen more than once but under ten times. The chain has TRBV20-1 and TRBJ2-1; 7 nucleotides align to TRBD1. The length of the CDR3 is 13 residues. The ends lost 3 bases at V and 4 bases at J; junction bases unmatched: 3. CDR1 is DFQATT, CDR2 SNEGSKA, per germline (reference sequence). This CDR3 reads CSARGTAYNEQFF. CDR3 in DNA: TGCAGTGCTAGGGGGACAGCATACAATGAGCAGTTCTTC.

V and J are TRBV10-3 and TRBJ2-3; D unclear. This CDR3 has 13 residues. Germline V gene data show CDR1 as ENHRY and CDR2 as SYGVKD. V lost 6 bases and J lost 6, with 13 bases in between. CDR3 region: CAISGPRVDTQYF. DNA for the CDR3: TGTGCCATCAGCGGGCCACGCGTGGATACGCAGTATTTT.

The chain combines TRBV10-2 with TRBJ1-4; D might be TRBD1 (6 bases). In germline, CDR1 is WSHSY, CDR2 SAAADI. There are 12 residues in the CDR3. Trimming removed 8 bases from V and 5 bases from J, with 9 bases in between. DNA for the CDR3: TGCGCCAGCGGACAGTCAAATGAAAAACTGTTTTTT. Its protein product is CASGQSNEKLFF.

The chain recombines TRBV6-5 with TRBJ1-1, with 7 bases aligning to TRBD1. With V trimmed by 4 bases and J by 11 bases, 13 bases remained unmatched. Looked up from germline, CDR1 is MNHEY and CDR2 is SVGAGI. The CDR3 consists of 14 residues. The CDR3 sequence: CASSWVTGKENAFF. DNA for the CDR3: TGTGCCAGCAGTTGGGTGACAGGGAAAGAAAACGCTTTCTTT.

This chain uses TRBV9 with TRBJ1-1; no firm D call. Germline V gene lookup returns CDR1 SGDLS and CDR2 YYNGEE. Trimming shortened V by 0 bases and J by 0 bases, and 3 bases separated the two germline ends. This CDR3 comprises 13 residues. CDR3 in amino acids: CASSVDLNTEAFF. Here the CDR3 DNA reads TGTGCCAGCAGCGTAGATCTGAACACTGAAGCTTTCTTT.